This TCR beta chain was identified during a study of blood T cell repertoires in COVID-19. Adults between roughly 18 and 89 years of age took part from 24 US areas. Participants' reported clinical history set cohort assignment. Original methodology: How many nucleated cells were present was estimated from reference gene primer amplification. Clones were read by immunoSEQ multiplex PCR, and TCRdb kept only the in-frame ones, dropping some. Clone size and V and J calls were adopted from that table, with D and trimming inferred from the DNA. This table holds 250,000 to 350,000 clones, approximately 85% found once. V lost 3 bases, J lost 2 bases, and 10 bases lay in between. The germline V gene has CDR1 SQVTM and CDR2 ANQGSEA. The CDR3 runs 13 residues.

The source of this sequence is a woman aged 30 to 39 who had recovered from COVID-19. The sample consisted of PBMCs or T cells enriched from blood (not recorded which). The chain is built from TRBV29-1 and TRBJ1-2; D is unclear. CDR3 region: CSVDPPFNYGYTF. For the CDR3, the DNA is TGCAGCGTTGACCCCCCCTTCAACTATGGCTACACCTTC.